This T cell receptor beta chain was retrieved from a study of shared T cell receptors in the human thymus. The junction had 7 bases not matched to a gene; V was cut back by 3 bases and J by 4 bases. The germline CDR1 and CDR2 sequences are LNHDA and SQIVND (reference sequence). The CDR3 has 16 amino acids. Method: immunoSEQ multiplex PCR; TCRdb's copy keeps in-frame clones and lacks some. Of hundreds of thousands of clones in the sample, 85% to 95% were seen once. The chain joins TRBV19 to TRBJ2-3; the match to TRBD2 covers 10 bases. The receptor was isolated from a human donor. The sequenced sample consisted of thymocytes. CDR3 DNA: TGTGCCAGTAGTATGGCTAGCGGGAGATTACCAGATACGCAGTATTTT. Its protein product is CASSMASGRLPDTQYF.